The following is a T cell receptor (beta chain) sequence with its context. The data were taken from a study of T-cell reconstitution after alpha-beta-depleted transplantation in children. The authors prepared the TCRbeta library with unique molecular identifiers. TCRdb passed the PCR reads through MiXCR, listing each CDR3 protein once. The table shows over 70,000 distinct CDR3 sequences, with roughly 8.3% occurring only once. CDR1 is GTSNPN and CDR2 is SVGIG in the germline V gene (reference sequence). The germline V and J ends were trimmed by 0 bases and 4 bases, with 13 bases remaining between them. This CDR3 has 15 amino acids.

The J gene is TRBJ2-1, the V gene TRBV30, with TRBD2 as a possible D gene (5 bases). This TCR came from a human donor who donated a stem cell graft to a child with congenital amegakaryocytic thrombocytopenia. This sample comprised PBMCs from the stem cell graft donor, obtained from the stem cell graft. In DNA, the CDR3 is TGTGCCTGGAGTGTTCTCGGAGGCGATTACAATGAGCAGTTCTTC. Protein product: CAWSVLGGDYNEQFF.